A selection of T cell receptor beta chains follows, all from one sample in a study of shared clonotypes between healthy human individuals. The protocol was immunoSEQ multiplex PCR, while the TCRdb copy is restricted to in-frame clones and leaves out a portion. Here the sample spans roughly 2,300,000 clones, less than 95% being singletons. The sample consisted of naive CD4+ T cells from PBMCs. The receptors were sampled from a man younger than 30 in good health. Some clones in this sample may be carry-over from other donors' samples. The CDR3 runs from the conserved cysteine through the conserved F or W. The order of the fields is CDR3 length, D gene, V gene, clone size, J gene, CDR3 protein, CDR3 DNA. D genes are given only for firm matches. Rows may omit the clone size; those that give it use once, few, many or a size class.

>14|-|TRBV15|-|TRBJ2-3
CATSRGLSTDTQYF
TGTGCCACCAGCAGGGGGCTGAGCACAGATACGCAGTATTTT
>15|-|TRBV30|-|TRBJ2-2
CAWSAGTGNTGELFF
TGTGCCTGGAGCGCCGGGACTGGCAACACCGGGGAGCTGTTTTTT
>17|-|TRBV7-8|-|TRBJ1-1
CASSLVSRGTMNTEAFF
TGTGCCAGCAGCTTAGTGTCACGGGGGACCATGAACACTGAAGCTTTCTTT
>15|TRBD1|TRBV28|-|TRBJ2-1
CATVPGQVSHNEQFF
TGTGCCACTGTTCCGGGACAGGTTTCGCACAATGAGCAGTTCTTC
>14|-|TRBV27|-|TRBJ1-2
CASREQGRRYGYTF
TGTGCCAGCAGGGAACAGGGTCGAAGATATGGCTACACCTTC
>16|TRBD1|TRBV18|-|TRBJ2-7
CASSPPVGTGVYEQYF
TGTGCCAGCTCACCACCGGTGGGGACAGGGGTCTACGAGCAGTACTTC
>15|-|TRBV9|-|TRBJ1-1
CASSPRSRVGTEAFF
TGTGCCAGCAGCCCTCGTAGCAGGGTCGGCACTGAAGCTTTCTTT
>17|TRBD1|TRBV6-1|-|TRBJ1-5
CASSERPGQGARQPQHF
TGTGCCAGCAGTGAAAGGCCGGGACAGGGGGCGCGGCAGCCCCAGCATTTT
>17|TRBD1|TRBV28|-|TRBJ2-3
CASSPPTGGSSTDTQYF
TGTGCCAGCAGTCCACCCACAGGGGGTTCTAGCACAGATACGCAGTATTTT
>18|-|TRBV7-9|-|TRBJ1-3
CASSLARSGRSSGNTIYF
TGTGCCAGCAGCTTAGCGCGTTCAGGGAGAAGCTCTGGAAACACCATATATTTT
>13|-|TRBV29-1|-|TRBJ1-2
CSVEDHGRYGYTF
TGCAGCGTTGAAGATCATGGGAGATATGGCTACACCTTC
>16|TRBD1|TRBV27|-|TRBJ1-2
CASSATSGGQAYGYTF
TGTGCCAGCAGTGCCACCAGCGGGGGACAGGCTTATGGCTACACCTTC
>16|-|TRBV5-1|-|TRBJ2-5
CASSLAEWGTQETQYF
TGCGCCAGCAGCTTGGCCGAGTGGGGTACCCAAGAGACCCAGTACTTC
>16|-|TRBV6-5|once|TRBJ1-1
CASSYGSPGSGTEAFF
TGTGCCAGCAGTTACGGCTCCCCAGGGTCTGGCACTGAAGCTTTCTTT
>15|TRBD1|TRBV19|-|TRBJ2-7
CASSDRDRGHYEQYF
TGTGCCAGTAGCGACCGGGACAGGGGTCACTACGAGCAGTACTTC
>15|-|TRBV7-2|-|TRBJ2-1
CASSPGRGSYNEQFF
TGTGCCAGCAGCCCAGGACGGGGCTCCTACAATGAGCAGTTCTTC
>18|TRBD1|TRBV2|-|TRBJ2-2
CASRFDPGTGLRDGELFF
TGTGCCAGCAGATTTGACCCCGGGACAGGGCTTCGCGACGGGGAGCTGTTTTTT
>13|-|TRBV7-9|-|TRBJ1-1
CASSLEVNTEAFF
TGTGCCAGCAGCTTAGAGGTTAACACTGAAGCTTTCTTT
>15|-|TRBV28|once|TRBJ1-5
CASSTRGFGNQPQHF
TGTGCCAGCAGCACCCGGGGGTTTGGTAATCAGCCCCAGCATTTT
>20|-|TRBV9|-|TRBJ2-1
CASSASLSAPYRMSYNEQFF
TGTGCCAGCAGCGCGTCTCTCTCAGCTCCGTACCGGATGTCCTACAATGAGCAGTTCTTC
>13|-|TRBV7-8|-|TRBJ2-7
CATSKDTTYEQYF
TGTGCCACCTCTAAGGACACCACCTACGAGCAGTACTTC
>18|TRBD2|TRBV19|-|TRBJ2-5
CASSISPPGLAGQETQYF
TGTGCCAGTAGTATCTCCCCCCCGGGACTAGCGGGGCAAGAGACCCAGTACTTC
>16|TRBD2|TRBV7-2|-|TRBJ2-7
CASSLASSGSGYEQYF
TGTGCCAGCAGCTTAGCATCAAGCGGGAGTGGCTACGAGCAGTACTTC
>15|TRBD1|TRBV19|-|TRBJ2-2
CASSRSGGAGAELFF
TGTGCCAGTAGCAGATCAGGGGGCGCAGGAGCGGAGCTGTTTTTT
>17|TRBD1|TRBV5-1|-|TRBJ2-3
CASSLAVDNRGTDTQYF
TGCGCCAGCAGCTTGGCAGTTGATAACAGGGGAACAGATACGCAGTATTTT
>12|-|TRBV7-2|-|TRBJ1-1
CASRPGVSEAFF
TGTGCCAGCAGACCGGGAGTTAGTGAAGCTTTCTTT
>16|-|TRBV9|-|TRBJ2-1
CASSVGFELAYNEQFF
TGTGCCAGCAGCGTGGGGTTCGAGCTAGCTTACAATGAGCAGTTCTTC
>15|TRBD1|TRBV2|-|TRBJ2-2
CASSFRGPVTGELFF
TGTGCCAGCAGCTTCAGGGGGCCAGTCACCGGGGAGCTGTTTTTT
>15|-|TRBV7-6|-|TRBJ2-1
CASSRAGHGYGEQFF
TGTGCCAGCAGCCGAGCAGGTCATGGGTATGGGGAGCAGTTCTTC